The rows below give T cell receptor beta chains drawn from one sample of a study of technical replicates of blood from a few donors. This table comes from immunoSEQ multiplex PCR, and its TCRdb copy is limited to in-frame clones, with some not included. Altogether approximately 65,000 clones are present, more than 75% being singletons, with the ten largest covering roughly 5%. Sequencing was carried out using PBMCs. The receptors were gathered from a human donor in good health. Some clones in this sample may be carry-over from other donors' samples. The CDR3 runs from the conserved cysteine through the conserved F or W. A D gene is named only where the DNA matches it firmly. Expanded clones are given a class, and other clones once, few, many or no size at all.

j_call v_call clone_size d_call cdr3_nt cdr3_aa
TRBJ1-5 TRBV5-6 once - TGTGCCAGCAGCCGTACCCGGGAGGCAGTTAGTAGCAATCAGCCCCAGCATTTT CASSRTREAVSSNQPQHF
TRBJ1-4 TRBV7-9 once - TGTGCCAGCAGCGTACAGGGTTCTAATGAAAAACTGTTTTTT CASSVQGSNEKLFF
TRBJ1-4 TRBV5-8 - - TGTGCCAGCAGCTTTGGAGTGGCGACCCACAATGAAAAACTGTTTTTT CASSFGVATHNEKLFF
TRBJ1-2 TRBV5-1 - - TGCGCCAGCAGCTTGGCCTATATTAACTATGGCTACACCTTC CASSLAYINYGYTF
TRBJ2-7 TRBV7-2 - TRBD1 TGTGCCAGCAGCTTCGACAGGGGGCAGGGCGAGCAGTACTTC CASSFDRGQGEQYF
TRBJ2-2 TRBV5-1 - - TGCGCCAGCAGCACAGGGATCACCGGGGAGCTGTTTTTT CASSTGITGELFF
TRBJ2-1 TRBV19 - - TGTGCCAGTAGCTTTAGCGGAGGAGGTTACAATGAGCAGTTCTTC CASSFSGGGYNEQFF
TRBJ2-2 TRBV7-9 - TRBD2 TGTGCCAGCAGCTTAGGACTAGCGGGGCCCACCGGGGAGCTGTTTTTT CASSLGLAGPTGELFF
TRBJ2-3 TRBV10-3 - TRBD2 TGTGCCATCAGTGAGTCGACTCGGGAAGCGGGGGGGACAGATACGCAGTATTTT CAISESTREAGGTDTQYF
TRBJ2-7 TRBV5-6 - TRBD2 TGTGCCAGCAGCTTTCTAGCGGACTGGGCCTACGAGCAGTACTTC CASSFLADWAYEQYF
TRBJ2-7 TRBV11-2 - TRBD2 TGTGCCAGCAGCTTACGGCTAGCGGGAGGCGAGCAGTACTTC CASSLRLAGGEQYF
TRBJ2-7 TRBV20-1 once - TGCAGTGCTCAGTCCAGGAACGAGCAGTACTTC CSAQSRNEQYF
TRBJ1-5 TRBV6-1 - - TGTGCCAGCAGTGATTCATGGGACACCTTTTTGCATTTT CASSDSWDTFLHF
TRBJ1-1 TRBV7-2 - TRBD1 TGTGCCAGCAGCTTAGCATTGACAGGGGGGCGGACTGAAGCTTTCTTT CASSLALTGGRTEAFF
TRBJ2-3 TRBV7-3 few TRBD2 TGTGCCAGCAGCTTGAATAGCGGGAGGAGCACAGATACGCAGTATTTT CASSLNSGRSTDTQYF
TRBJ2-3 TRBV4-2 - TRBD2 TGTGCCAGCAGCCCAACCGAACACTCTAGCGGGGGCACAGATACGCAGTATTTT CASSPTEHSSGGTDTQYF
TRBJ2-5 TRBV5-1 - TRBD2 TGCGCCAGCAGCTTTCTCCCGCTGGCTAGCGGGGCTGAGACCCAGTACTTC CASSFLPLASGAETQYF
TRBJ1-2 TRBV25-1 - - TGTGCCAGCAGTAGAATACAGGGATCTAACTATGGCTACACCTTC CASSRIQGSNYGYTF